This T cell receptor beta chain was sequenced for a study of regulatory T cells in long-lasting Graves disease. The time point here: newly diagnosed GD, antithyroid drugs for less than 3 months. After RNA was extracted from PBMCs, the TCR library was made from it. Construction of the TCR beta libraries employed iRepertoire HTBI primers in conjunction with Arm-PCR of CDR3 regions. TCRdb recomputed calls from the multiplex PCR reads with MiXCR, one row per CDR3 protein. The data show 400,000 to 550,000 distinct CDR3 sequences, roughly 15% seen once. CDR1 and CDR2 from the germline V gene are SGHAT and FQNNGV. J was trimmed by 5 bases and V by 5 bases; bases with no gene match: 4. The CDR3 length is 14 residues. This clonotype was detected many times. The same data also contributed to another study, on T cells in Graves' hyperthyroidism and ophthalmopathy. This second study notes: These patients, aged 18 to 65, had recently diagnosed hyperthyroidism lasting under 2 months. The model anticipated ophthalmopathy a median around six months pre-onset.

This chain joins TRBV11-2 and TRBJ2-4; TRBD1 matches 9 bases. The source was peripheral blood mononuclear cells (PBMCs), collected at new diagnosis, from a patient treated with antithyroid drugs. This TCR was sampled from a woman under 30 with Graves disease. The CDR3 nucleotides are TGTGCCAGCAGCCCGAGACAGGGGGAAAACATTCAGTACTTC. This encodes CASSPRQGENIQYF.